These 22 T cell receptor beta chains originate from one sample sequenced in a study of T-cell reconstitution after alpha-beta-depleted transplantation in children. Preparing the TCRbeta library involved the use of unique molecular identifiers. TCRdb re-called the PCR reads with MiXCR, one entry per CDR3 protein. The repertoire holds some 640,000 distinct CDR3 sequences, with about 15% as singletons. The specimen comprised PBMCs from the stem cell graft donor, sampled from the stem cell graft. These TCRs come from a human donor who donated a stem cell graft to a child with acute myeloid leukemia.

The chain couples TRBV24-1 to TRBJ2-6; D could derive from TRBD1 or TRBD2 (5 bases each). From germline, CDR1 is KGHDR and CDR2 SFDVKD. The CDR3 length is 18 residues. V gave up 0 bases and J gave up 0 bases, with 11 bases separating them. CDR3 coding DNA: TGTGCCACCAGTGATTTGCCGGGACGGAGCTCTGGGGCCAACGTCCTGACTTTC. It encodes CATSDLPGRSSGANVLTF.

This clonotype has more than one count but fewer than ten. The chain recombines TRBV25-1 with TRBJ2-2; D tentatively fits TRBD1 or TRBD2 (5 bases each). Trimming took off 8 bases at V and 0 bases at J, with 19 bases between the two ends. The CDR3 has 17 amino acids. Germline values: CDR1 MGHDK, CDR2 SYGVNS. This chain's CDR3 is CASRALGTQTNTGELFF. The CDR3 DNA reads TGTGCCAGCCGTGCTCTCGGGACCCAGACGAACACCGGGGAGCTGTTTTTT.

The chain joins TRBV6-2 or TRBV6-3 to TRBJ2-2; D not certain. Trimming pared 2 bases from V and 2 bases from J, leaving 6 bases between. Germline lookup yields CDR1 MNHEY and CDR2 SVGEGT. The CDR3 totals 14 residues. The CDR3 region is CASSYTDNTGELFF. The DNA for the CDR3 is TGTGCCAGCAGTTACACGGATAACACCGGGGAGCTGTTTTTT.

This clonotype was picked up many times. The J gene is TRBJ2-5, the V gene TRBV20-1, with a tentative D call TRBD1 (5 bases). The CDR3 is 13 residues long. Trimming shortened V by 0 bases and J by 5 bases, and 10 bases separated the two germline ends. Germline V lookup: CDR1 DFQATT, CDR2 SNEGSKA (reference sequence). This chain's CDR3 is CSARDTQVETQYF. The DNA of the CDR3 is TGCAGTGCTAGAGATACACAGGTGGAGACCCAGTACTTC.

This clonotype occurred once. The chain is built from TRBV6-5 and TRBJ1-1; no reliable D call. The V end was cut by 0 bases, the J end by 2 bases, with 13 bases between. The CDR3 runs 16 residues. Germline assignment: CDR1 MNHEY and CDR2 SVGAGI. In DNA form, the CDR3 reads TGTGCCAGCAGTTACTCCTCCGAGGGCCCCAACACTGAAGCTTTCTTT. This translates into CASSYSSEGPNTEAFF.

The table lists this clonotype with many counts. V is TRBV5-1 and J is TRBJ1-5, with 8 bases matching TRBD1. The CDR3 loop spans 16 amino acids. J gave up 0 bases and V 4 bases, and 6 bases lay outside the gene matches. CDR1 SGHRS and CDR2 YFSETQ come from the germline V gene. CDR3 nucleotides: TGCGCCAGCAGCATCAAAGGACAGGGTAGCAATCAGCCCCAGCATTTT. It translates to CASSIKGQGSNQPQHF.

The J gene is TRBJ2-1, the V gene TRBV9; TRBD2 matches at 9 bases. V shed 2 bases and J 7 bases; nucleotides not matched to a gene: 7. Germline lookup yields CDR1 SGDLS and CDR2 YYNGEE. This CDR3 spans 15 amino acids. The DNA for the CDR3 is TGTGCCAGCAGCGTGGGCGGGGGGGCCCGGAATGAGCAGTTCTTC. Its protein is CASSVGGGARNEQFF. Supplemented by reference TRBV9 and TRBJ2-1, the full variable domain reads DSGVTQTPKHLITATGQRVTLRCSPRSGDLSVYWYQQSLDQGLQFLIQYYNGEERAKGNILERFSAQQFPDLHSELNLSSLELGDSALYFCASSVGGGARNEQFFGPGTRLTVL.

This clonotype has just a few counts. The rearrangement joins TRBV25-1 to TRBJ1-2; possibly TRBD1 for D (6 bases). V was trimmed by 1 base and J by 4 bases, leaving 10 bases between them. This CDR3 is 14 amino acids long. CDR1 and CDR2 from the germline V gene are MGHDK and SYGVNS. Here the CDR3 DNA reads TGTGCCAGCAGTGAATCGGGGGACATCTATGGCTACACCTTC. It codes for CASSESGDIYGYTF.

The chain carries TRBV7-6 and TRBJ2-1; the match to TRBD2 covers 9 bases. The CDR3 consists of 18 residues. V shed 3 bases and J 10 bases; nucleotides not matched to a gene: 19. Germline values: CDR1 SGHVS, CDR2 FNYEAQ. CDR3 bases: TGTGCCAGCAGCTTCCAACCGGGGGCGGGGGGGCCGGAGGAGGAGCAGTTCTTC. Encoded protein: CASSFQPGAGGPEEEQFF.

This clonotype was picked up a small number of times. J is TRBJ1-5 and V is TRBV5-5; 7 bases line up with TRBD1. The CDR3 contains 13 residues. In germline, CDR1 is SGHKS, CDR2 YYEKEE (reference sequence). V was clipped by 4 bases and J by 7 bases; unmatched bases: 5. The CDR3 DNA reads TGTGCCAGCAGCCTTACAGGGGAGCAGCCCCAGCATTTT. This translates into CASSLTGEQPQHF.

The V call is TRBV4-3, the J call TRBJ2-7, with D possibly being TRBD1 (5 bases). Germline CDR1 reads LGHNA; CDR2 reads YSLEER. V lost 1 base and J lost 6, with 19 bases in between. This CDR3 has 16 residues. The CDR3 DNA sequence: TGCGCCAGCAGCCAAGGGCCAGGGTTGGGTGATCTCGAGCAGTACTTC. Residues: CASSQGPGLGDLEQYF.

This clonotype showed up just a few times. CDR3 sequence (DNA): TGCAGTGCTAGAGTCCTGACAGGCTCGAACACTGAAGCTTTCTTT. Translation gives CSARVLTGSNTEAFF. The chain combines TRBV20-1 with TRBJ1-1, with D possibly TRBD1 on 6 matching bases. CDR1 is DFQATT, CDR2 SNEGSKA, per germline (reference sequence). V shed 1 base and J shed 1 base, with 13 bases lying between them. This CDR3 has 15 amino acids.

The gene calls are TRBV7-9 and TRBJ2-3, with D unclear. Trimming took off 2 bases at V and 2 bases at J, with 8 bases between the two ends. This CDR3 contains 14 residues. The germline CDR1 and CDR2 sequences are SEHNR and FQNEAQ (reference sequence). CDR3 in DNA: TGTGCCAGCAGCTTACTTGTGCTCACAGATACGCAGTATTTT. This sequence encodes CASSLLVLTDTQYF.

This clonotype was counted only a few times. The rearrangement links TRBV15 to TRBJ1-2, with D tentatively TRBD1 (5 bases). CDR1 LNHNV and CDR2 YYDKDF come from the germline V gene (reference sequence). The CDR3 has 11 amino acids. V lost 7 bases, J lost 5 bases, and 8 bases lay in between. This CDR3 is CATTGGYGYTF. As DNA, the CDR3 is TGTGCCACCACCGGGGGGTATGGCTACACCTTC.

This clonotype was seen many times. CDR3 region: CASSVEGEKLFF. For the CDR3, the DNA is TGTGCCAGCAGCGTAGAGGGAGAAAAACTGTTTTTT. The rearrangement links TRBV9 to TRBJ1-4; D is uncertain. The CDR3 has 12 residues. Deletions cut 0 bases from V and 8 bases from J, with 5 bases between. Germline loops: CDR1 SGDLS, CDR2 YYNGEE. Drawing the rest from reference TRBV9 and TRBJ1-4, the complete variable domain is DSGVTQTPKHLITATGQRVTLRCSPRSGDLSVYWYQQSLDQGLQFLIQYYNGEERAKGNILERFSAQQFPDLHSELNLSSLELGDSALYFCASSVEGEKLFFGSGTQLSVL.

The sample holds many counts of this clonotype. This sequence joins TRBV20-1 and TRBJ1-2; TRBD1 might be the D (5 bases). CDR3 size: 13 residues. V was clipped by 8 bases and J by 4 bases, with 17 bases between them. Germline assignment: CDR1 DFQATT and CDR2 SNEGSKA (reference sequence). This CDR3 reads CSTPIVDSYGYTF. The DNA of the CDR3 is TGCAGTACCCCGATCGTAGACAGCTATGGCTACACCTTC.

This clonotype was detected many times. The CDR3 is CSAVNPGVISYEQYV. The DNA for the CDR3 is TGCAGTGCTGTCAACCCGGGGGTAATTTCCTACGAGCAGTACGTC. The genes are TRBV20-1 and TRBJ2-7, with D tentatively TRBD2 (6 bases). The CDR3 extends over 15 amino acids. V lost 5 bases and J 1 base, leaving 18 bases between the germline ends. Germline values: CDR1 DFQATT, CDR2 SNEGSKA (reference sequence).

V is TRBV20-1 and J is TRBJ2-2; D might be TRBD1 or TRBD2, each matching 5 bases. CDR3 length: 12 residues. From germline, CDR1 is DFQATT and CDR2 SNEGSKA (reference sequence). Trimming shortened V by 5 bases and J by 8 bases, and 12 bases separated the two germline ends. CDR3 sequence reads: CSASGTAGELFF. The CDR3 coding sequence is TGCAGTGCTTCCGGGACGGCAGGGGAGCTGTTTTTT.

The chain combines TRBV20-1 with TRBJ2-3; 9 nucleotides line up with TRBD2. CDR1 is DFQATT, CDR2 SNEGSKA, per germline (reference sequence). The trim removed 5 bases at V and 0 bases at J, leaving 15 bases unmatched. This CDR3 is built from 18 residues. The CDR3 DNA is TGCAGTGCTCAAGAAGGTGGCGGGGGGGCTATGAGCACAGATACGCAGTATTTT. This encodes CSAQEGGGGAMSTDTQYF.

This clonotype showed up many times. The chain joins TRBV7-2 to TRBJ1-1, with D unclear. V lost 4 bases, J lost 7 bases, and 16 bases lay in between. The CDR3 is 14 amino acids. Looked up from germline, CDR1 is SGHTA and CDR2 is FQGNSA. The CDR3 coding sequence is TGTGCCAGCAGCTCAGACCGGATCCTCGGTGAAGCTTTCTTT. Translating gives CASSSDRILGEAFF.

This clonotype was detected only a few times. The chain combines TRBV9 with TRBJ2-3; no clear D. The CDR3 is made up of 13 amino acids. V dropped 2 bases and J dropped 5 bases, with 9 bases sitting between them. CDR1 is SGDLS and CDR2 is YYNGEE in the germline V gene. This CDR3 reads CASSVGRGDTQYF. The CDR3 bases are TGTGCCAGCAGCGTTGGCCGAGGAGATACGCAGTATTTT.

This clonotype has just a few counts. The genes are TRBV5-1 and TRBJ1-2; TRBD1 aligns across 8 bases. CDR1 is SGHRS, CDR2 YFSETQ, per germline. Trimming cost V 0 bases and J 4 bases; bases outside gene matches: 5. This CDR3 is built from 15 residues. The CDR3, as DNA: TGCGCCAGCAGCTTGGCAGGGGGCGCGTCCTATGGCTACACCTTC. It translates to CASSLAGGASYGYTF.